The 21 T cell receptor beta chains below come from one sample, sequenced in a study of identical twins (dated by TCRdb to about 2016). The library was built by means of 5' RACE. Sequenced on an Illumina HiSeq 2000. TCRdb trimmed the raw reads at Q25, called clones with MiXCR and kept productive beta chains. CDR3 protein duplicates are merged, each entry listing the most common genes and DNA. This sample comprises 1.5 million to 2 million distinct CDR3 sequences, around a third of them detected only once. Approximately 0.29% of the sample is held by the ten biggest clonotypes. Sequences were obtained from cord blood. Receptor source: a newborn girl in good health.

The gene calls are TRBV28 and TRBJ2-3, with D maybe TRBD1 (7 bases). V was trimmed by 6 bases and J by 8 bases, leaving 15 bases between them. The CDR3 contains 13 residues. Germline V CDR1 and CDR2: MDHEN, SYDVKM. As DNA, the CDR3 is TGTGCCAGCAGATTGTCGGGGGACAGTACGCAGTATTTT. It encodes CASRLSGDSTQYF.

The sample holds many counts of this clonotype. One end of the junction does not line up with germline, which may come from a read error. The rearrangement links TRBV12-3 or TRBV12-4 to TRBJ2-1; D not certain. The CDR3 loop spans 13 amino acids. The CDR3 loop reads CASSLSTYNEQFF. The CDR3 nucleotides read TGCGCCAGCAGCCTTAGTACCTACAATGAGCAGTTCTTC.

This clonotype was counted ten times or more. J is TRBJ1-2 and V is TRBV5-5, with D perhaps matching TRBD1 (5 bases). CDR3 length: 13 residues. V gave up 0 bases and J gave up 8 bases, with 11 bases separating them. The germline V gene encodes CDR1 SGHKS and CDR2 YYEKEE (reference sequence). CDR3 loop: CASSLGGMYGYTF. The DNA of the CDR3 is TGTGCCAGCAGCTTGGGGGGGATGTACGGCTACACCTTC.

The rearrangement joins TRBV3-1 to TRBJ1-5, with D perhaps matching TRBD1 (5 bases). Germline V gives CDR1 LGHDT, CDR2 YNNKEL (reference sequence). The CDR3 consists of 14 residues. V was pared by 6 bases and J by 3 bases, with 12 bases between. CDR3: CASSPGLYNQPQHF. The CDR3 region has the DNA TGTGCCAGCAGTCCGGGACTCTACAATCAGCCCCAGCATTTT.

The CDR3 coding sequence is TGTGCCAGCAGTCCCGTGAGGGAGGCTGGCTACACCTTC. Protein product: CASSPVREAGYTF. V is TRBV12-3 or TRBV12-4 and J is TRBJ1-2, with unresolved D. The CDR3 has 13 residues. Trimming took off 5 bases at V and 7 bases at J, with 14 bases between the two ends.

The V and J genes are TRBV20-1 and TRBJ1-1, with D unresolved. From germline, CDR1 is DFQATT and CDR2 SNEGSKA (reference sequence). The CDR3 loop spans 12 amino acids. Trimming took off 0 bases at V and 6 bases at J, with 8 bases between the two ends. CDR3 loop: CSARDAGAEAFF. The CDR3 DNA reads as TGCAGTGCTAGAGATGCGGGCGCTGAAGCTTTCTTT.

This clonotype showed up just a few times. The rearrangement uses TRBV20-1 and TRBJ2-1; 13 bases agree with TRBD2. V shed 0 bases, J shed 7 bases, and the junction held 6 bases outside the gene matches. The CDR3 is 16 residues long. Germline-derived CDR1 and CDR2 are DFQATT and SNEGSKA (reference sequence). The CDR3 loop reads CSAREALAGGPNEQFF. CDR3 nucleotide sequence: TGCAGTGCTAGAGAGGCACTAGCGGGAGGGCCGAATGAGCAGTTCTTC.

This clonotype has a single count. This chain joins TRBV7-2 and TRBJ2-7, with 8 bases fitting TRBD2. The CDR3 covers 15 residues. Germline-derived CDR1 and CDR2 are SGHTA and FQGNSA. Unmatched junction bases numbered 6, after V lost 3 bases and J lost 2 bases. CDR3 in DNA: TGTGCCAGCAGCTTGGAGGTTAGCGGGACCTACGAGCAGTACTTC. This translates into CASSLEVSGTYEQYF.

This chain uses TRBV3-1 with TRBJ2-1, with a tentative D call TRBD2 (5 bases). Germline values: CDR1 LGHDT, CDR2 YNNKEL (reference sequence). Trimming cost V 1 base and J 8 bases, with 9 bases left between them. CDR3 length equals 13 residues. CDR3 in amino acids: CASSQGRRYEQFF. The CDR3 DNA reads TGTGCCAGCAGCCAAGGTCGGAGGTATGAGCAGTTCTTC.

This chain joins TRBV3-1 and TRBJ1-2; D is ambiguous. V was cut by 0 bases and J by 3 bases, with 8 bases left in between. Germline CDR1 is LGHDT and CDR2 is YNNKEL (reference sequence). This CDR3 comprises 14 residues. CDR3 bases: TGTGCCAGCAGCCAAGATACAGTCTACTATGGCTACACCTTC. Residues: CASSQDTVYYGYTF.

V gene TRBV4-2 combines with J gene TRBJ2-7, with a tentative D call TRBD2 (6 bases). CDR3 size: 17 residues. CDR1 and CDR2 from the germline V gene are LGHNA and YNFKEQ. Trimming pared 1 base from V and 7 bases from J, leaving 23 bases between. CDR3 nucleotide sequence: TGTGCCAGCAGCCAAGCACCGGGACTGCCTTCCTACAATGAGCAGTACTTC. This translates into CASSQAPGLPSYNEQYF.

This chain uses TRBV28 with TRBJ1-6; 7 bases match TRBD1. CDR1 is MDHEN and CDR2 is SYDVKM in the germline V gene. The CDR3 contains 15 residues. V shed 3 bases, J shed 4 bases, and the junction held 3 bases outside the gene matches. The CDR3 bases are TGTGCCAGCAGTTTGACGACAGGGTATAATTCACCCCTCCACTTT. This encodes CASSLTTGYNSPLHF.

This clonotype has a handful of counts. Here the CDR3 reads CSVDEGVVQETQYF. CDR3 coding DNA: TGCAGTGTAGACGAAGGGGTAGTTCAAGAGACCCAGTACTTC. The V call is TRBV20-1, the J call TRBJ2-5; a possible D gene is TRBD1 (5 bases). V was clipped by 7 bases and J by 2 bases, with 17 bases between them. Germline V lookup: CDR1 DFQATT, CDR2 SNEGSKA (reference sequence). This CDR3 is 14 amino acids long.

This clonotype has a handful of counts. V is TRBV7-2 and J is TRBJ2-7; tentatively, D is TRBD2 (5 bases). The CDR3 runs to 15 residues. CDR1 and CDR2 from the germline V gene are SGHTA and FQGNSA. V shed 2 bases and J shed 1 base, with 12 bases lying between them. CDR3 sequence (DNA): TGTGCCAGCAGCTTATTGGGAGAGAGTTCCTACGAGCAGTACTTC. It is translated as CASSLLGESSYEQYF. The full variable domain, in which reference TRBV7-2 and TRBJ2-7 provide the parts outside the CDR3, is GAGVSQSPSNKVTEKGKDVELRCDPISGHTALYWYRQSLGQGLEFLIYFQGNSAPDKSGLPSDRFSAERTGGSVSTLTIQRTQQEDSAVYLCASSLLGESSYEQYFGPGTRLTVT.

This clonotype occurred many times. The rearrangement joins TRBV3-1 to TRBJ2-6; no clear D. Germline V gives CDR1 LGHDT, CDR2 YNNKEL (reference sequence). Deletions cut 2 bases from V and 2 bases from J, with 4 bases between. The CDR3 totals 14 residues. The CDR3 loop is CASSQRTGANVLTF. DNA of the CDR3: TGTGCCAGCAGCCAACGGACTGGGGCCAACGTCCTGACTTTC.

This chain uses TRBV20-1 with TRBJ2-7; TRBD1 agrees at 8 bases. J gave up 6 bases and V 3 bases, and 4 bases lay outside the gene matches. The CDR3 runs to 12 residues. Germline values: CDR1 DFQATT, CDR2 SNEGSKA (reference sequence). CDR3 DNA sequence: TGCAGTGCTAGTCCCGACAGGGGCGAGCAGTACTTC. Protein: CSASPDRGEQYF.

In its sample, this clonotype was seen once. This likely comes from a read error, as the CDR3 has no conserved phenylalanine or tryptophan at its end. Because the CDR3's place on the DNA is in doubt, the DNA is left out and the CDR3 is given as listed by TCRdb. The chain joins TRBV5-1 to TRBJ1-6. CDR1 is SGHRS and CDR2 is YFSETQ in the germline V gene. The CDR3 spans 10 residues, counting both ends. The CDR3 here is CASSFTSAGY.

This chain joins TRBV7-9 and TRBJ1-1; D call uncertain. The germline V and J ends were trimmed by 4 bases and 1 base, with 13 bases remaining between them. The CDR3 covers 15 residues. Germline CDR1 and CDR2: SEHNR and FQNEAQ (reference sequence). CDR3 loop: CASSSDQVGNTEAFF. CDR3 sequence (DNA): TGTGCCAGCAGCTCCGATCAGGTCGGGAACACTGAAGCTTTCTTT.

The chain is built from TRBV11-2 and TRBJ2-1, with 7 bases fitting TRBD1. The V gene's germline CDR1 is SGHAT and CDR2 FQNNGV. This CDR3 is 13 amino acids long. After removal of 6 bases from V and 7 bases from J, the junction contained 6 bases not matched to a gene. This CDR3 is CASRQGMKNEQFF. Written as DNA, the CDR3 is TGTGCCAGCAGACAGGGGATGAAGAATGAGCAGTTCTTC. Using reference TRBV11-2 and TRBJ2-1 for the parts outside the CDR3, the full variable domain is EAGVAQSPRYKIIEKRQSVAFWCNPISGHATLYWYQQILGQGPKLLIQFQNNGVVDDSQLPKDRFSAERLKGVDSTLKIQPAKLEDSAVYLCASRQGMKNEQFFGPGTRLTVL.

The CDR3 sequence is CATSDGGRQLTDTQYF. The CDR3 DNA is TGTGCCACCAGTGATGGAGGGAGGCAACTCACAGATACGCAGTATTTT. The chain is built from TRBV24-1 and TRBJ2-3; TRBD2 might be the D (6 bases). V gave up 3 bases and J gave up 2 bases, with 14 bases separating them. This CDR3 contains 16 residues. The germline V gene has CDR1 KGHDR and CDR2 SFDVKD.

Only a few counts were recorded for this clonotype. This chain uses TRBV6-2 or TRBV6-3 with TRBJ1-2; tentatively, D is TRBD1 (6 bases). The CDR3 consists of 13 residues. V was clipped by 3 bases and J by 8 bases, with 13 bases between them. Germline V gene data show CDR1 as MNHEY and CDR2 as SVGEGT. CDR3 sequence (DNA): TGTGCCAGCAGTTATCCCGACAGGCTCGGCTACACCTTC. Translating it yields CASSYPDRLGYTF.